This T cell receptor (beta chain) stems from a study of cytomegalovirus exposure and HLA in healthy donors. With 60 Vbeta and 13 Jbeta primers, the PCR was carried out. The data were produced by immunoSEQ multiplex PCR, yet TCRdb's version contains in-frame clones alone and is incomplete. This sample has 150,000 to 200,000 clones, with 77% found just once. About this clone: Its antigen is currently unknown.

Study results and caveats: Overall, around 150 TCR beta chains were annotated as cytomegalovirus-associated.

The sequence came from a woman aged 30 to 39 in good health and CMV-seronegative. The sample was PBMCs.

The CDR3 sequence: CASSPFSGSQETQYF. The CDR3 DNA sequence: TGTGCCAGCAGCCCATTTAGCGGGAGCCAAGAGACCCAGTACTTC. The chain uses TRBV14 and TRBJ2-5; 9 nucleotides agree with TRBD2. Per the germline V gene, CDR1 is SGHDN and CDR2 is FVKESK. The J segment lost 1 base and the V segment lost 4 bases, leaving 4 bases of the junction unmatched. The CDR3 sequence is 15 residues long.